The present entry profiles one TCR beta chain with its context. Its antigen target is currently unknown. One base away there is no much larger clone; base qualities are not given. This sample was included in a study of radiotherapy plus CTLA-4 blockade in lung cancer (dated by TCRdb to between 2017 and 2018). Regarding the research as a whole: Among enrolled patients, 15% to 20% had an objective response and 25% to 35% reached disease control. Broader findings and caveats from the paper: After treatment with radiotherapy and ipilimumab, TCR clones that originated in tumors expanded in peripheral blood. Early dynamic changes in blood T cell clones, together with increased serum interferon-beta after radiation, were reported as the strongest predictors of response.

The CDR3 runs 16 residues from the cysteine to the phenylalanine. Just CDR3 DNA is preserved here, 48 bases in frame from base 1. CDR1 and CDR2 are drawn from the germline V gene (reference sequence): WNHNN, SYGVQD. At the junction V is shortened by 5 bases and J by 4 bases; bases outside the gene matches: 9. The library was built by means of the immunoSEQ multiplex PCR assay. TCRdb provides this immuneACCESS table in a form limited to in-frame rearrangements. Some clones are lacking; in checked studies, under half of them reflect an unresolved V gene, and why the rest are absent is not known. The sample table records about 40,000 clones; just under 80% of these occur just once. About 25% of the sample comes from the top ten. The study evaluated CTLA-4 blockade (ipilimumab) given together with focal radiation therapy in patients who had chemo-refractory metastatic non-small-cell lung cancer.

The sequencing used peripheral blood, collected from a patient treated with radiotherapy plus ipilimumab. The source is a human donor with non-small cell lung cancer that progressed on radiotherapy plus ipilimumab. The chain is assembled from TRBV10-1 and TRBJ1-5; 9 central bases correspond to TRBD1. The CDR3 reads CASSKPGQGGNQPQHF. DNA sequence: TGCGCCAGCAGTAAGCCGGGACAGGGTGGGAATCAGCCCCAGCATTTT.